Included here is one T cell receptor (beta chain) sequence, with context. Its antigen is currently not known. Per-base quality was not reported, and no clone a single base away is much larger than it. This record belongs to a study of T cell responses to AZD1222 COVID-19 vaccine (dated by TCRdb to the early 2020s). Study-level background: AZD1222 recipients given second doses at about 4 weeks or at about 12 weeks were pooled, since spike-specific TCR depth and breadth were not found to differ between the two schedules. A total of approximately 240 trial participants underwent TCR sequencing, of whom 200 to 220 had received two doses of AZD1222 and around 25 had received two doses of the MenACWY control vaccine. Trial participants were enrolled into age subgroups of 18-55, 56-69 and 70-plus years, which contained approximately 150, 28 and 58 TCR-sequenced participants, respectively. Results and caveats for the whole study, not just this receptor: Because no day 14 peak-response samples were available, the repertoires could be characterized only after the peak T cell response. Only a handful of AZD1222 recipients were SARS-CoV-2 seropositive at baseline, limiting conclusions about previously exposed vaccinees. Epitopes outside the regions mutated in the B.1.351 and B.1.1.7 variants were reportedly recognized by nearly half of the unique spike-specific TCRs. A significant rise in spike-specific TCR breadth and depth was observed after two AZD1222 doses relative to day 0 and relative to MenACWY recipients. Participants were mostly white British and included more females than males, and it was suggested by the authors that clonal diversity may have been underestimated. The vaccine-associated CD4 TCRs covered the entire spike protein, and the dominant responses fell in regions 160-218 and 743-854. In the small 56-69-year group, the increase in depth fell short of significance, most likely because of low power.

The CDR3 regions of human TCRbeta chains were analyzed by immunosequencing. Processing in the source paper ran as follows. TCRs in the repertoires were matched against a reference library of SARS-CoV-2-specific TCRs that had been generated with the MIRA antigen-specificity platform. Breadth was defined as the fraction of unique TCRs that were SARS-CoV-2-associated, and depth was defined as the fraction of total T cells that were SARS-CoV-2-associated. Using the MIRA data, every spike-specific TCR was mapped to the spike region that the TCR reacted to and assigned to either a CD4 or a CD8 class. Log10-transformed breadth and depth values were compared by one-way ANOVA with Sidak's multiple comparisons tests. The clones in this table, taken by TCRdb from immuneACCESS, are in-frame only. Not every clone is retained; where verified, under half of the shortfall comes from an unresolved V gene, and the cause of the rest is unknown. The V and J calls and clone size were taken over from that table, and D and trimming were inferred from the DNA. Within this sample are approximately 130,000 clones, with about 88% of them counted one time only. The ten largest clones capture 25% to 30% of the sample.

What this sample's time point label stands for: baseline before first vaccination. Vaccinee samples were obtained from the UK trials COV001 and COV002, which included a single-blind randomized controlled phase 2/3 trial of AZD1222 (ChAdOx1 nCoV-19) in healthy adults. For TCRbeta chain sequencing, PBMC samples were collected from trial participants at day 0 and at day 28 after the second dose. The germline V gene (reference sequence) gives CDR1 as LNHDA and CDR2 as SQIVND. Taken from cysteine to phenylalanine, the CDR3 has 14 residues. Kept here is only the CDR3 DNA, which spans 42 bases and is read in frame from base 1. The V and J ends are trimmed by 9 bases and 9 bases, leaving 18 bases between them.

This sequence originates from an adult in good health. This chain joins TRBV19 to TRBJ1-6; no D gene can be assigned with confidence. The material sequenced was peripheral blood, taken on day 0 of AZD1222 vaccination. The nucleotides are TGTGCCAGCAGTGCCGGTTCTGCTGGTTCACCCCTCCACTTT. Translated, this is CASSAGSAGSPLHF.